These 23 T cell receptor beta chains were sequenced from one sample in a study of shared clonotypes between healthy human individuals. The repertoire was sequenced with immunoSEQ multiplex PCR; TCRdb's copy has only in-frame clones and lacks some. Seen here are about a million clones, about 74% observed once, and the top ten hold approximately 1.5%. Material for sequencing was memory CD4+ T cells sorted from blood. The subset was: CD45RA-negative fraction. The receptor source for this set is a man between 18 and 35 years old in good health.

Details on this clone: Other DNA sequences in this sample translate to the same CDR3. V is TRBV7-2 and J is TRBJ1-5; no reliable D call. The CDR3 extends over 15 amino acids. Trimming took off 1 base at V and 2 bases at J, with 9 bases between the two ends. Germline V CDR1 and CDR2: SGHTA, FQGNSA. The CDR3 bases are TGTGCCAGCAGCTTAGGAGGAGACGGCAATCAGCCCCAGCATTTT. Translated, it gives CASSLGGDGNQPQHF. The full variable domain, rest sourced from reference TRBV7-2 and TRBJ1-5, is GAGVSQSPSNKVTEKGKDVELRCDPISGHTALYWYRQSLGQGLEFLIYFQGNSAPDKSGLPSDRFSAERTGGSVSTLTIQRTQQEDSAVYLCASSLGGDGNQPQHFGDGTRLSIL.

The genes are TRBV4-1 and TRBJ2-3; D not certain. The CDR3 is 15 residues long. The V gene's germline CDR1 is MGHRA and CDR2 YSYEKL. Deletions cut 1 base from V and 1 base from J, with 9 bases between. CDR3 nucleotides: TGCGCCAGCAGCCAAGGAGAAGTTCGCACAGATACGCAGTATTTT. Translating gives CASSQGEVRTDTQYF.

V usage is TRBV11-2 and J usage is TRBJ2-2; D not certain. V lost 1 base to trimming and J lost 4 bases, with 7 bases between them. The CDR3 contains 14 residues. Germline values: CDR1 SGHAT, CDR2 FQNNGV. CDR3 DNA: TGTGCCAGCAGCTTAGCTACTATCACCGGGGAGCTGTTTTTT. Its translation is CASSLATITGELFF.

The chain has TRBV11-3 and TRBJ2-1; D might be TRBD1 or TRBD2, each matching 6 bases. The CDR3 length is 15 residues. V lost 2 bases, J lost 7 bases, and 15 bases lay in between. Germline V gene lookup returns CDR1 SGHNT and CDR2 YENEEA. DNA of the CDR3: TGTGCCAGCAGCTTATGGAGGGGGGCTGGGAATGAGCAGTTCTTC. It codes for CASSLWRGAGNEQFF.

As to this clone: Other DNA sequences in this specimen translate into the identical CDR3. The chain has TRBV2 and TRBJ2-5; D unclear. TRBJ2-7 explains the end of the DNA better; the J call may be wrong. Germline V lookup: CDR1 SNHLY, CDR2 FYNNEI. CDR3 length: 14 amino acids. CDR3 protein: CASSEAGPAYEQYF. The CDR3 region has the DNA TGTGCCAGCAGTGAAGCGGGCCCTGCCTACGAGCAGTACTTC.

The chain has TRBV27 and TRBJ2-5, with TRBD1 identical over 9 bases. This CDR3 region has 13 residues. Unmatched junction bases numbered 3, after V lost 6 bases and J lost 4 bases. In germline, CDR1 is MNHEY, CDR2 SMNVEV (reference sequence). This CDR3 is CASSHRGRETQYF. In DNA form, the CDR3 reads TGTGCCAGCAGCCACAGGGGGCGAGAGACCCAGTACTTC.

This clone was found once. This chain uses TRBV5-1 with TRBJ2-3, with 8 bases matching TRBD2. This CDR3 spans 16 amino acids. The V segment lost 3 bases and the J segment 0 bases; nucleotides outside the gene matches: 6. Per the germline V gene, CDR1 is SGHRS and CDR2 is YFSETQ. CDR3 bases: TGCGCCAGCAGCTCCCGGGCGGGGGGCAGCACAGATACGCAGTATTTT. This sequence encodes CASSSRAGGSTDTQYF.

This clone was detected a few times. This chain connects TRBV5-6 to TRBJ2-7; 12 bases agree with TRBD2. Germline CDR1 is SGHDT and CDR2 is YYEEEE. V shed 0 bases and J 4 bases; nucleotides not matched to a gene: 8. This CDR3 is 17 amino acids long. The CDR3 DNA follows: TGTGCCAGCAGCTTGGGGAGACTAGCGGGAGAGTGGTACGAGCAGTACTTC. Translating it yields CASSLGRLAGEWYEQYF.

This chain uses TRBV7-9 with TRBJ2-3, with 11 bases aligning to TRBD2. Germline loops: CDR1 SEHNR, CDR2 FQNEAQ (reference sequence). The V gene end was trimmed by 0 bases and the J gene end by 5 bases; junction bases not matched to a gene: 4. This CDR3 contains 16 residues. In DNA, the CDR3 is TGTGCCAGCAGCTTAGCCCCCCTAGCGGGGGGAGATACGCAGTATTTT. As protein: CASSLAPLAGGDTQYF.

The chain carries TRBV18 and TRBJ1-1, with no clear D. The V and J ends lost 0 bases and 2 bases respectively, with 7 bases between them. CDR3 length: 14 residues. From germline, CDR1 is KGHSH and CDR2 LQKENI. CDR3 loop: CASSPPGSNTEAFF. Here the CDR3 DNA reads TGTGCCAGCTCACCACCGGGCAGTAACACTGAAGCTTTCTTT.

The chain joins TRBV11-2 to TRBJ2-1, with 10 bases that match TRBD2. V gave up 1 base and J gave up 6 bases; unmatched junction bases: 3. Germline values: CDR1 SGHAT, CDR2 FQNNGV. The CDR3 runs 15 residues. Here the CDR3 reads CASSLGAGGTNEQFF. For the CDR3, the DNA is TGTGCCAGCAGCTTAGGAGCGGGGGGGACCAATGAGCAGTTCTTC.

The rearrangement joins TRBV6-1 to TRBJ1-2; 7 positions match TRBD1. The V gene's germline CDR1 is MNHNS and CDR2 SASEGT. The CDR3 runs 15 residues. Trimming took 6 bases from V and 0 from J; bases not matched to a gene: 7. As DNA, the CDR3 is TGTGCCAGCAGATTTTGGGACAGCTCTAACTATGGCTACACCTTC. Protein sequence: CASRFWDSSNYGYTF.

This clone was counted only a few times. This chain links TRBV5-1 with TRBJ2-5; weak D call: TRBD2 (6 bases). CDR3 size: 16 residues. Germline V gene lookup returns CDR1 SGHRS and CDR2 YFSETQ. The germline V and J ends were trimmed by 0 bases and 7 bases, with 19 bases remaining between them. Here the CDR3 reads CASSLVPGGSHPTQYF. Here the CDR3 DNA reads TGCGCCAGCAGCTTGGTACCCGGGGGATCTCACCCGACCCAGTACTTC. The full variable domain, its missing parts supplied by reference TRBV5-1 and TRBJ2-5, is KAGVTQTPRYLIKTRGQQVTLSCSPISGHRSVSWYQQTPGQGLQFLFEYFSETQRNKGNFPGRFSGRQFSNSRSEMNVSTLELGDSALYLCASSLVPGGSHPTQYFGPGTRLLVL.

The CDR3 here is CASRRGTLNYGYTF. The CDR3 nucleotides read TGTGCCAGCAGGCGAGGGACATTGAACTATGGCTACACCTTC. The chain recombines TRBV27 with TRBJ1-2; D perhaps matches TRBD1 (6 bases). This CDR3 has 14 amino acids. Trimming removed 6 bases at V and 2 bases at J, with 13 bases between. Germline loops: CDR1 MNHEY, CDR2 SMNVEV (reference sequence).

This chain uses TRBV9 with TRBJ2-2; TRBD2 matches 8 bases. Germline values: CDR1 SGDLS, CDR2 YYNGEE. The CDR3 sequence is 17 residues long. V dropped 0 bases and J dropped 1; count of bases not matched to a gene: 5. CDR3 DNA: TGTGCCAGCAGCGTAGCCCCTAGCGGGCTGAACACCGGGGAGCTGTTTTTT. It encodes CASSVAPSGLNTGELFF.

The table lists this clone with a few counts. The chain links TRBV15 to TRBJ1-3; D unresolved. Germline CDR1 LNHNV, CDR2 YYDKDF (reference sequence). This CDR3 comprises 12 residues. V lost 3 bases, J lost 8 bases, and 8 bases lay in between. CDR3 protein: CATSSLGDTIYF. CDR3 DNA: TGTGCCACCAGCAGTCTGGGTGACACCATATATTTT.

A few counts support this clone. The chain employs TRBV23-1 and TRBJ2-7; possibly TRBD1 or TRBD2 for D (5 bases each). TRBV23-1 qualifies as an ORF whose function is uncertain. The CDR3 contains 16 residues. V was cut by 4 bases and J by 1 base, with 17 bases left in between. CDR3 protein: CASSLVRDRSSYEQYF. The CDR3 nucleotides are TGCGCCAGCAGTCTCGTCCGGGACCGCAGTTCCTACGAGCAGTACTTC.

The V gene is TRBV7-8, the J gene TRBJ1-2; D is ambiguous. Germline CDR1 is SGHVS and CDR2 is FQNEAQ. Trimming left V 5 bases short and J 2 bases short, with 6 bases between. CDR3 length: 12 residues. CDR3 in amino acids: CASSQRNYGYTF. The CDR3 region has the DNA TGTGCCAGCAGCCAGAGGAACTATGGCTACACCTTC.

The chain carries TRBV6-5 and TRBJ2-5; either TRBD1 or TRBD2 may fit D (5 bases each). Germline V CDR1 and CDR2: MNHEY, SVGAGI. This CDR3 is built from 14 residues. The V end was cut by 6 bases, the J end by 6 bases, with 17 bases between. The CDR3 DNA follows: TGTGCCAGCAGCCGGGGAAGGGGCAGTAAGACCCAGTACTTC. It is translated as CASSRGRGSKTQYF.

The V and J genes are TRBV19 and TRBJ2-7; TRBD2 aligns across 10 bases. With 4 bases clipped from V and 3 bases from J, the junction kept 6 bases outside the gene matches. The CDR3 sequence is 15 residues long. Germline V gene sequence: CDR1 LNHDA, CDR2 SQIVND (reference sequence). The CDR3 bases are TGTGCCAGTAGTACTCAGCGGGGGGGCCACTACGAGCAGTACTTC. This encodes CASSTQRGGHYEQYF. Together with reference TRBV19 and TRBJ2-7, the CDR3 gives the full variable domain: DGGITQSPKYLFRKEGQNVTLSCEQNLNHDAMYWYRQDPGQGLRLIYYSQIVNDFQKGDIAEGYSVSREKKESFPLTVTSAQKNPTAFYLCASSTQRGGHYEQYFGPGTRLTVT.

The J gene is TRBJ2-7, the V gene TRBV4-3; 8 nucleotides line up with TRBD2. CDR1 is LGHNA, CDR2 YSLEER, per germline. The ends lost 0 bases at V and 5 bases at J; junction bases unmatched: 6. CDR3 length equals 15 residues. The CDR3 nucleotides read TGCGCCAGCAGCCAAGATACCCAGCGGGAGAACGAGCAGTACTTC. It yields the protein CASSQDTQRENEQYF.

The V gene is TRBV6-6, the J gene TRBJ1-2; perhaps TRBD1 as D (5 bases). Trimming left V 6 bases short and J 3 bases short, with 11 bases between. This CDR3 comprises 13 residues. Germline CDR1 and CDR2: MNHNY and SVGAGI (reference sequence). For the CDR3, the DNA is TGTGCCAGCAGGACCGGGGCAGACTATGGCTACACCTTC. Its translation: CASRTGADYGYTF.

This clone was detected once. As DNA, the CDR3 is TGTGCCAGCAGTGGAGCGGCATCCTACAATGAGCAGTTCTTC. It codes for CASSGAASYNEQFF. V is TRBV2 and J is TRBJ2-1; possible D gene TRBD2, 5 bases. Trimming removed 4 bases from V and 1 base from J, with 8 bases in between. The CDR3 extends over 14 amino acids. The germline V gene encodes CDR1 SNHLY and CDR2 FYNNEI.